This T cell receptor beta chain was sequenced in a study of T cells after yellow fever vaccination. This clonotype was counted ten times or more. Its antigen is not identified. TCRdb recomputed calls from the 5' RACE reads with MiXCR, one row per CDR3 protein. The sample includes 500,000 to 650,000 distinct CDR3 sequences, roughly 12% of them seen just once. Study findings and constraints: At approximately 95% for CD4 and over 80% for CD8, most primary-vaccination clones showed up again after the booster.

With 5 bases removed from V and 2 bases from J, the gap between germline ends came to 4 bases. Germline-derived CDR1 and CDR2 are MNHEY and SVGEGT. The CDR3 is 12 residues long. The sample here was PBMCs, taken on the day of the yellow fever booster vaccination. The sequence came from a man aged 30-40 years who received the YFV17D yellow fever vaccine. The V gene is TRBV6-2 or TRBV6-3, the J gene TRBJ2-1, with no clear D. CDR3 loop: CASSRPYNEQFF. DNA of the CDR3: TGTGCCAGCAGTCGCCCCTACAATGAGCAGTTCTTC.